This TCR beta chain emerged from a study of cytomegalovirus exposure and HLA in healthy donors. Notes on the study in general: Excluded were some V segments that proved indistinguishable, including TRBV6-2 and TRBV6-3.

The primer mix had 60 Vbeta and 13 Jbeta primers. Sequencing used immunoSEQ multiplex PCR; TCRdb keeps in-frame clones, though not all of them. The profile shows about 120,000 clones, around 77% of them singletons. Each donor's status was that of a healthy bone marrow donor. In its sample, this clone was seen a few times. Its target is unknown. Germline V gene lookup returns CDR1 SGHDT and CDR2 YYEEEE. The J segment lost 3 bases and the V segment lost 1 base, leaving 9 bases of the junction unmatched. The CDR3 extends over 16 amino acids. Sample: PBMCs. The rearrangement links TRBV5-6 to TRBJ2-5, with 7 bases that match TRBD1. This TCR was recovered from a woman in her 30s in good health and CMV-seropositive. The CDR3 sequence is CASSLYTGTEEETQYF. In DNA form, the CDR3 reads TGTGCCAGCAGCTTGTATACCGGGACAGAAGAAGAGACCCAGTACTTC.